Below are 9 T cell receptor beta chains sequenced from a single sample in a study of radiotherapy plus CTLA-4 blockade in lung cancer. Produced via immunoSEQ multiplex PCR; TCRdb's table is partial and in-frame only. The sample holds tens of thousands of clones, 77% seen once. Sequenced here: peripheral blood, sampled from a patient treated with radiotherapy plus ipilimumab. Source of these receptors: a human donor with non-small cell lung cancer whose response to radiotherapy plus ipilimumab could not be evaluated.

J is TRBJ2-5 and V is TRBV7-2, with D tentatively TRBD2 (5 bases). CDR3 size: 14 residues. Per germline, CDR1 SGHTA and CDR2 FQGNSA. V gave up 6 bases and J gave up 5 bases, with 16 bases separating them. The CDR3 sequence: CASRPGRGKETQYF. DNA for the CDR3: TGTGCCAGCAGACCAGGCAGAGGGAAGGAGACCCAGTACTTC.

V gene TRBV5-1 combines with J gene TRBJ2-3; 8 bases match TRBD2. Germline assignment: CDR1 SGHRS and CDR2 YFSETQ. The J segment lost 4 bases and the V segment lost 0 bases, leaving 10 bases of the junction unmatched. The CDR3 is 17 amino acids. This CDR3 reads CASSLGPLSGDADTQYF. Here the CDR3 DNA reads TGCGCCAGCAGCTTGGGCCCCCTTAGCGGGGATGCAGATACGCAGTATTTT.

V and J are TRBV7-9 and TRBJ2-7, with D maybe TRBD1 (6 bases). Germline V gene lookup returns CDR1 SEHNR and CDR2 FQNEAQ (reference sequence). This CDR3 contains 15 residues. The V end lost 5 bases, the J end lost 6 bases, and 20 bases lay between the germline ends. CDR3 DNA sequence: TGTGCCAGCAGCATACAGGGTTCTTCCACTAGCGAGCAGTACTTC. It encodes CASSIQGSSTSEQYF.

The chain is built from TRBV27 and TRBJ2-1; TRBD2 agrees at 16 bases. Per germline, CDR1 MNHEY and CDR2 SMNVEV (reference sequence). The CDR3 extends over 14 amino acids. With 2 bases clipped from V and 14 bases from J, the junction kept 3 bases outside the gene matches. The CDR3 is CASSLLGTSGREFF. The CDR3 coding sequence is TGTGCCAGCAGTTTACTCGGGACTAGCGGGAGGGAGTTCTTC.

This clone was found a few times. V and J are TRBV4-3 and TRBJ1-1; no clear D. The CDR3 runs 13 residues. Per germline, CDR1 LGHNA and CDR2 YSLEER. V lost 0 bases, J lost 9 bases, and 11 bases lay in between. The DNA of the CDR3 is TGCGCCAGCAGCCAAGATCGGACTACAAAAGCTTTCTTT. This codes for CASSQDRTTKAFF.

The V call is TRBV18, the J call TRBJ1-2; TRBD1 aligns across 9 bases. V shed 2 bases and J 6 bases; nucleotides not matched to a gene: 4. There are 14 residues in the CDR3. CDR1 KGHSH and CDR2 LQKENI come from the germline V gene. The CDR3 here is CASSPGQGSHGYTF. CDR3 DNA sequence: TGTGCCAGCTCACCAGGACAGGGGAGCCATGGCTACACCTTC. The full variable domain, its missing parts supplied by reference TRBV18 and TRBJ1-2, is NAGVMQNPRHLVRRRGQEARLRCSPMKGHSHVYWYRQLPEEGLKFMVYLQKENIIDESGMPKERFSAEFPKEGPSILRIQQVVRGDSAAYFCASSPGQGSHGYTFGSGTRLTVV.

The chain joins TRBV7-8 to TRBJ2-5; 9 nucleotides align to TRBD1. The J call is in doubt because the DNA end fits TRBJ2-7 better. This CDR3 is 15 amino acids long. CDR1 SGHVS and CDR2 FQNEAQ come from the germline V gene. The CDR3 region has the DNA TGTGCCAGCAGCAGGGGGGGACAGGGCTCCTACGAGCAGTACTTC. It is translated as CASSRGGQGSYEQYF.

This clone ranks as medium-sized. The rearrangement links TRBV28 to TRBJ2-1; D ambiguous. Trimming removed 4 bases at V and 0 bases at J, with 4 bases between. The germline CDR1 and CDR2 sequences are MDHEN and SYDVKM. The CDR3 length is 13 residues. The CDR3 region is CASSSSSYNEQFF. The DNA of the CDR3 is TGTGCCAGCAGTTCCTCCTCCTACAATGAGCAGTTCTTC.

This chain uses TRBV28 with TRBJ2-6; 14 bases map to TRBD2. The CDR3 is made up of 19 amino acids. Germline CDR1 MDHEN, CDR2 SYDVKM. Trimming at V came to 6 bases and at J to 3 bases, leaving 10 bases not matched to a gene. CDR3 residues: CASSPPLGLAGVGANVLTF. The CDR3 DNA follows: TGTGCCAGCAGCCCCCCACTGGGACTAGCGGGAGTTGGGGCCAACGTCCTGACTTTC.